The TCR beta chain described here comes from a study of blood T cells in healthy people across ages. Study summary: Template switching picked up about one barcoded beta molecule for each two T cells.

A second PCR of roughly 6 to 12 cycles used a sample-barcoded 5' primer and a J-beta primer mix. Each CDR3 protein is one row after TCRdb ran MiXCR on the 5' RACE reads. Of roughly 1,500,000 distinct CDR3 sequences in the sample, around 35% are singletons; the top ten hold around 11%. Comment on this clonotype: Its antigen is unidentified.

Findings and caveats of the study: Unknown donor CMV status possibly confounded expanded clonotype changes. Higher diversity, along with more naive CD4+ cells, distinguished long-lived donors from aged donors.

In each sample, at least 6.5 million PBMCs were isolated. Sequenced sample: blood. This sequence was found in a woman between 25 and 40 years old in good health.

The CDR3 DNA sequence: TGCAGTGCGACCCAGCAGGGACCCTACGAGCAGTACTTC. It is translated as CSATQQGPYEQYF. The V gene is TRBV20-1, the J gene TRBJ2-7; either TRBD1 or TRBD2 may supply D (5 bases each). This CDR3 has 13 amino acids. Per the germline V gene, CDR1 is DFQATT and CDR2 is SNEGSKA (reference sequence). V gave up 6 bases and J gave up 2 bases, with 14 bases separating them.